This TCR beta chain is drawn from a study of CXCR3-negative and CXCR3-positive naive CD8 T cells. Across the whole study: The dataset comprises some 150 million TRB reads in total, with about 1.5 +/- 0.3 million reads per library.

5' RACE that incorporated UMI labels was used to prepare the TRB cDNA libraries. From the 5' RACE reads, TCRdb lists one entry per CDR3 protein and no DNA. The specimen's table records under 150,000 distinct CDR3 sequences. Regarding this clonotype: The antigen is not known.

With roughly 300,000 cells each, the CD8+ T cell subsets were individually sorted in triplicate. Study conclusions and caveats: Memory CD8+ T cell repertoires were far less diverse than both naive subsets. In CXCR3-positive naive cells, the TRB CDR3s were more hydrophobic than in CXCR3-negative naive cells. Cryopreserved PBMCs had partly decreased CXCR3 expression; fresh PBMCs were used in most assays.

The V gene's germline CDR1 is SGHNT and CDR2 YENEEA. The CDR3 is 14 amino acids. The gene calls are TRBV11-3 and TRBJ2-5; the D call of TRBD1 rests on TCRdb alone, since no DNA is present to check it. This clonotype originated in a human donor in good health. Some clones in this sample may be carry-over from other donors' samples. The sample taken for sequencing was naive CXCR3+ CD8+ T cells from blood. Subset defined: CD45RO-CCR7+CD27+CD95- naive CD8+ T cells expressing CXCR3 (TNR3+). CDR3 region: CASSARDTQETQYF.